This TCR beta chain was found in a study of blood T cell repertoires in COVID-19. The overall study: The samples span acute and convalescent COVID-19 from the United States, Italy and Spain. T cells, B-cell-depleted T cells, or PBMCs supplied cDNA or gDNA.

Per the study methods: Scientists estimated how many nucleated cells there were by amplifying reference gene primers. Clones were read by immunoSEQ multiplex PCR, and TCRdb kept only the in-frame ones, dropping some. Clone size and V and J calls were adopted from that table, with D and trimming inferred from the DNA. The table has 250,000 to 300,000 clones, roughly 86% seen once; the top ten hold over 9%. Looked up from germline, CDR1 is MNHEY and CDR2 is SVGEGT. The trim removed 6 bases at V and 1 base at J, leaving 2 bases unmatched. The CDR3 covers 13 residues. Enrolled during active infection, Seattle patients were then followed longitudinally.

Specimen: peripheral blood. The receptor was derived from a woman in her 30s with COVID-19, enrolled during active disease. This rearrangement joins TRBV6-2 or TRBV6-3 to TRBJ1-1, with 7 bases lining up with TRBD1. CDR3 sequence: CASSGQANTEAFF. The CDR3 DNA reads TGTGCCAGCAGCGGACAGGCGAACACTGAAGCTTTCTTT.